This T cell receptor (beta chain) is drawn from a study of cytomegalovirus exposure and HLA in healthy donors. General study findings and limits: Later analysis demonstrated an association between a missense DCLRE1C variant and TCR beta V- and J-gene trimming. Presence/absence analyses supposed approximately even sequencing depth among donors. What a later analysis reportedly showed was that an Asian-associated ancestry cluster had fewer N-insertions than the approximately 720-donor mean.

The PCR made use of 60 Vbeta and 13 Jbeta primers. Generated by immunoSEQ multiplex PCR, the TCRdb table keeps only in-frame clones and is missing some. The table lists roughly 250,000 clones, 80% of them singletons. At collection, donors were nominally healthy, but unrecorded immune exposures were probable. As regards this clone: The antigen is unknown.

V was shortened by 2 bases and J by 4 bases, with 13 bases between the two germline ends. This CDR3 is 15 amino acids long. Per germline, CDR1 SGDLS and CDR2 YYNGEE. Sequencing was carried out using PBMCs. The chain has TRBV9 and TRBJ2-1, with D possibly being TRBD2 (6 bases). The clonotype was recovered from a girl aged 2-10 years in good health and CMV-seronegative. DNA for the CDR3: TGTGCCAGCAGCGTCGGCGGGACCCTGTACAATGAGCAGTTCTTC. Its protein is CASSVGGTLYNEQFF.